These 14 T cell receptor beta chains share one sample of origin, sequenced in a study of CD8 T cells in ankylosing spondylitis. Via MiXCR, TCRdb re-called the 5' RACE reads, giving one row per CDR3 protein. The data contain about 240,000 distinct CDR3 sequences, roughly 10% of them singletons. The sequencing sample was made of blood, either unsorted or a sorted T cell fraction (not recorded which). The receptors here all came from a male donor with ankylosing spondylitis or in good health (not recorded which).

This chain connects TRBV20-1 to TRBJ2-5; D uncertain. This CDR3 is built from 15 residues. CDR1 is DFQATT, CDR2 SNEGSKA, per germline (reference sequence). V was shortened by 6 bases and J by 5 bases, with 22 bases between the two germline ends. The CDR3 region has the DNA TGCAGTGCCGAGGCGGCCGCACCTGCAATGGAGACCCAGTACTTC. Protein sequence: CSAEAAAPAMETQYF.

The rearrangement links TRBV12-3 or TRBV12-4 to TRBJ1-2; 7 nucleotides match TRBD1. After removal of 4 bases from V and 6 bases from J, the junction contained 11 bases not matched to a gene. There are 15 residues in the CDR3. As DNA, the CDR3 is TGTGCCAGCAGTTACAGGGGTATGGTGCTTAATGGCTACACCTTC. Residues: CASSYRGMVLNGYTF.

V gene TRBV10-3 combines with J gene TRBJ2-7; 7 bases map to TRBD1. The junction had 4 bases not matched to a gene; V was cut back by 6 bases and J by 5 bases. There are 12 residues in the CDR3. Germline values: CDR1 ENHRY, CDR2 SYGVKD. CDR3 in DNA: TGTGCCATCAGCATCGACAGGGACGAGCAGTACTTC. It specifies CAISIDRDEQYF.

This chain links TRBV11-2 with TRBJ1-2, with D tentatively TRBD1 (5 bases). This CDR3 is 15 amino acids long. V shed 5 bases and J shed 8 bases, with 21 bases lying between them. CDR1 and CDR2 from the germline V gene are SGHAT and FQNNGV. The CDR3 sequence: CASSDYRDRRPGYTF. CDR3 DNA: TGTGCCAGCAGCGATTACCGGGACCGACGGCCGGGCTACACCTTC.

This clonotype was detected ten times or more. This rearrangement joins TRBV12-3 or TRBV12-4 to TRBJ2-1; weak D call: TRBD2 (6 bases). V gave up 6 bases and J gave up 0 bases, with 18 bases separating them. The CDR3 contains 17 residues. This CDR3 is CASSRLFSGSSYNEQFF. CDR3 DNA sequence: TGTGCCAGCAGCCGACTTTTTAGCGGAAGCTCCTACAATGAGCAGTTCTTC.

The table lists this clonotype with a few counts. V and J are TRBV2 and TRBJ2-1; 8 nucleotides match TRBD1. Germline values: CDR1 SNHLY, CDR2 FYNNEI. The CDR3 totals 13 residues. The junction had 9 bases not matched to a gene; V was cut back by 10 bases and J by 7 bases. CDR3: CATRTGMGNEQFF. The CDR3 DNA is TGTGCCACCCGGACAGGGATGGGGAATGAGCAGTTCTTC.

The chain joins TRBV4-1 to TRBJ2-3, with a weak D call TRBD2 (6 bases). Trimming took off 1 base at V and 3 bases at J, with 14 bases between the two ends. The CDR3 is 16 residues long. CDR1 is MGHRA, CDR2 YSYEKL, per germline. The CDR3: CASSQARDGRTDTQYF. The CDR3 nucleotides read TGCGCCAGCAGCCAAGCAAGAGACGGGAGAACAGATACGCAGTATTTT.

CDR3 nucleotide sequence: TGCGCCAGCACAGGGGGCGCGAATGGGTACAACGAGCAGTACTTC. It translates to CASTGGANGYNEQYF. The V and J genes are TRBV5-1 and TRBJ2-7; 8 bases line up with TRBD1. Germline assignment: CDR1 SGHRS and CDR2 YFSETQ. The CDR3 is made up of 15 amino acids. Unmatched junction bases numbered 13, after V lost 6 bases and J lost 5 bases.

This chain links TRBV9 with TRBJ1-2; D call uncertain. The V gene's germline CDR1 is SGDLS and CDR2 YYNGEE. CDR3 length: 13 residues. Trimming left V 5 bases short and J 2 bases short, with 10 bases between. This CDR3 is CASRGGENYGYTF. In nucleotides, the CDR3 is TGTGCCAGCAGAGGAGGCGAGAACTATGGCTACACCTTC.

This clonotype was detected ten times or more. The chain is built from TRBV12-3 or TRBV12-4 and TRBJ1-1; tentatively, D is TRBD1 (5 bases). The CDR3 covers 14 residues. V dropped 5 bases and J dropped 10 bases, with 20 bases sitting between them. CDR3 region: CASSRRIGGRGAFF. The CDR3 nucleotides are TGTGCCAGCAGTCGACGTATCGGGGGACGGGGAGCTTTCTTT.

The gene calls are TRBV2 and TRBJ2-1; a possible D gene is TRBD1 (5 bases). The CDR3 spans 12 residues. Trimming removed 4 bases from V and 6 bases from J, with 7 bases in between. The germline V gene encodes CDR1 SNHLY and CDR2 FYNNEI. The CDR3 is CASSGDSNEQFF. The CDR3 nucleotides are TGTGCCAGCAGTGGTGACAGCAATGAGCAGTTCTTC.

This clonotype was detected only a few times. J is TRBJ2-1 and V is TRBV3-1, with 12 bases fitting TRBD2. Per the germline V gene, CDR1 is LGHDT and CDR2 is YNNKEL (reference sequence). The CDR3 is 16 amino acids. V lost 4 bases and J lost 9; bases outside the gene matches: 10. CDR3 amino acids: CASSPRLAGVLLEQFF. DNA for the CDR3: TGTGCCAGCAGCCCCAGACTAGCGGGAGTTCTCCTTGAGCAGTTCTTC.

The J gene is TRBJ1-4, the V gene TRBV7-9; 7 bases align to TRBD1. The CDR3 extends over 16 amino acids. Trimming removed 1 base from V and 3 bases from J; junction bases left unmatched: 5. Looked up from germline, CDR1 is SEHNR and CDR2 is FQNEAQ (reference sequence). The DNA of the CDR3 is TGTGCCAGCAGCTTAGACGCCGGGACAGCTAATGAAAAACTGTTTTTT. Protein: CASSLDAGTANEKLFF.

This clonotype was recorded many times. The V and J genes are TRBV20-1 and TRBJ2-5; 7 positions match TRBD2. In germline, CDR1 is DFQATT, CDR2 SNEGSKA (reference sequence). The CDR3 runs 14 residues. Trimming at V came to 3 bases and at J to 5 bases, leaving 9 bases not matched to a gene. CDR3 in amino acids: CSASPSGQTETQYF. In DNA form, the CDR3 reads TGCAGTGCTAGTCCTAGCGGCCAGACGGAGACCCAGTACTTC.